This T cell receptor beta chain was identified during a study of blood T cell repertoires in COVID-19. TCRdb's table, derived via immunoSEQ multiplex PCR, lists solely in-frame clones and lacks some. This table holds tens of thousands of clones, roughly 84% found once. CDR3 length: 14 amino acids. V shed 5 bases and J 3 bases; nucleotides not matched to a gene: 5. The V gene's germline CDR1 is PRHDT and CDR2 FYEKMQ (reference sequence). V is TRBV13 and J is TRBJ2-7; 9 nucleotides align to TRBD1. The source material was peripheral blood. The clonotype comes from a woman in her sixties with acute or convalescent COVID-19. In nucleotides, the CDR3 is TGTGCCAGCAGCCCCCAGACAGGGGGCTACGAGCAGTACTTC. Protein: CASSPQTGGYEQYF.